This paragraph covers one T cell receptor (beta chain) sequence. Its antigen remains unknown. The record originates from a study of post-analysis software for immune sequencing data. This CDR3 is built from 14 residues. Germline V gene data show CDR1 as MGHDK and CDR2 as SYGVNS. V shed 6 bases and J 1 base; nucleotides not matched to a gene: 3. Findings and limits, study-wide: Patients used several TRBV segments, including TRBV5-6, TRBV5-1 and TRBV20-1, more often than controls.

Tagging with unique molecular identifiers was a feature of the TCR beta cDNA libraries. TCRdb analysed the PCR reads with MiXCR anew, one entry per CDR3 protein. The repertoire has some 450,000 distinct CDR3 sequences, around 40% of them found once; the top ten carry 9.5% to 13%. This chain uses TRBV25-1 with TRBJ2-5; TRBD1 matches at 9 bases. This clonotype was sampled from a girl under 18 with multiple sclerosis. The sequencing input was blood. This chain's CDR3 is CASRKTGGQETQYF. The CDR3 DNA sequence: TGTGCCAGCAGAAAGACAGGGGGCCAAGAGACCCAGTACTTC.